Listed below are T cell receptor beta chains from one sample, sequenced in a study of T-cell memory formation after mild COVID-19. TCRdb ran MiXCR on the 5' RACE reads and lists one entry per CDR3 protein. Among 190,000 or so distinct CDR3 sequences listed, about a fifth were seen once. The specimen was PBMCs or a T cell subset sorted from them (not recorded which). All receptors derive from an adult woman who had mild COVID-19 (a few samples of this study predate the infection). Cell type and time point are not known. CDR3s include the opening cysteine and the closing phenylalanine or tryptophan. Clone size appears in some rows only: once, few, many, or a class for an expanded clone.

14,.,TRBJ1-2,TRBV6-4,CASSDQQGNYGYTF
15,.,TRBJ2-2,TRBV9,CASSLGGGPEGELFF
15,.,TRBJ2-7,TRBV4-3,CASSQGTGHSYEQYF
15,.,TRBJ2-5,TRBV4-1,CASSQAEWGAETQYF
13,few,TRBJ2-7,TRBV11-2,CASSGLAGGEQYF
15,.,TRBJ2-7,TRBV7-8,CASSPERTGSYEQYF
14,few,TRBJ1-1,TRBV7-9,CASSPTGQPYEAFF
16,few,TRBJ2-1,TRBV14,CASSPREPYRGNEQFF
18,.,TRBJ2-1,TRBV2,CASSEVYGGGPRYNEQFF
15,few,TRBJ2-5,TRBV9,CASSERGSPQETQYF
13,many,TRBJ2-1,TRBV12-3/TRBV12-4,CASSLGETPNCVF
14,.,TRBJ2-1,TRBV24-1,CATTGPPSYNEQFF
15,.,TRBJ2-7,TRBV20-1,CSARVSLAGYSEQYF
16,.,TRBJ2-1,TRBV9,CASSVGGTGGRNEQFF
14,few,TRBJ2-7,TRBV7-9,CASSPNGVGYEQYF
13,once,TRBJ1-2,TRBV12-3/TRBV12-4,CASSLASGYGYTF
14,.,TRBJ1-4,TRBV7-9,CASSSPGVGEKLFF
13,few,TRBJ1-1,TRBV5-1,CASSTPGTTEAFF
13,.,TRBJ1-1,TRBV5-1,CASSLAVTYEAFF
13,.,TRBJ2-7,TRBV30,CAWSVTVAGEQYF
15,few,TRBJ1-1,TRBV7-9,CASRGDSMGDTEAFF
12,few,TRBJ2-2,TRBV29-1,CSAELNTGELFF
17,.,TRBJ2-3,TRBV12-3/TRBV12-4,CASSLRAGLEGEDTQYF
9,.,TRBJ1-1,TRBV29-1,CSVGTEAFF
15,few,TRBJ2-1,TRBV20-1,CSARDGLAGRNEQFF
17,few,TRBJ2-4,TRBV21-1,CASSPRTSVLAKNIQYF
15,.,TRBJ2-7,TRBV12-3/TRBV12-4,CASIILRAVSYEQYF
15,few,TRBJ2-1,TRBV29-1,CSVEESSGRANEQFF
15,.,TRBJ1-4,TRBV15,CATSIGDSPNEKLFF
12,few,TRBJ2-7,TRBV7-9,CASSWTDDEQYF
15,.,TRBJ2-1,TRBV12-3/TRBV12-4,CASGGTSFSYNEQFF
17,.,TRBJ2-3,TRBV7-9,CASSLVPPGFGTDTQYF
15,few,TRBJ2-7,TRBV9,CASSPSSQGTYEQYF
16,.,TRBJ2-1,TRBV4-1,CASSLQTQGTYNEQFF
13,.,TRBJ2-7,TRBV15,CATSGGTGYEQYF
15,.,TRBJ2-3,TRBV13,CASSLSSGGPDTQYF
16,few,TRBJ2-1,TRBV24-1,CATSDPRSGTYNEQFF